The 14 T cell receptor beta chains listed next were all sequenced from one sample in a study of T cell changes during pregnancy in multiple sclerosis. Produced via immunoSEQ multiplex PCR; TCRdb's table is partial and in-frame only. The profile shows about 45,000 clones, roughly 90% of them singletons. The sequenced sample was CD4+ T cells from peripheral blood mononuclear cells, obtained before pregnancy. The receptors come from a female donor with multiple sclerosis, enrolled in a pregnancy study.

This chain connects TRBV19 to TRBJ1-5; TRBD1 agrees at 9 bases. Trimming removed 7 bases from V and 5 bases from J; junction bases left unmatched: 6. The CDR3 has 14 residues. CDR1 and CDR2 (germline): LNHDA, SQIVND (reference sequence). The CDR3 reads CASTWTGAHQPQHF. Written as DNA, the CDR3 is TGTGCCAGTACCTGGACAGGGGCACATCAGCCCCAGCATTTT.

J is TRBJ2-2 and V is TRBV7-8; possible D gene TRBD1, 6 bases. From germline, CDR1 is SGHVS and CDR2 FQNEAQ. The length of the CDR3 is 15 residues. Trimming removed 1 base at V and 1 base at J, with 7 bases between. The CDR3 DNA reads TGTGCCAGCAGCTTAGTAGGGGGGAACACCGGGGAGCTGTTTTTT. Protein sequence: CASSLVGGNTGELFF.

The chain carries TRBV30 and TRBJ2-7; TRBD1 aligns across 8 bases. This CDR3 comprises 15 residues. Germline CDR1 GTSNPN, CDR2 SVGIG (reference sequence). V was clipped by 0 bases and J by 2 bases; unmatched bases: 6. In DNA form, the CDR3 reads TGTGCCTGGAGTGTAGCCCAGGGGGCTACCTACGAGCAGTACTTC. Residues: CAWSVAQGATYEQYF. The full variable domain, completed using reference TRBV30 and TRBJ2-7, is SQTIHQWPATLVQPVGSPLSLECTVEGTSNPNLYWYRQAAGRGLQLLFYSVGIGQISSEVPQNLSASRPQDRQFILSSKKLLLSDSGFYLCAWSVAQGATYEQYFGPGTRLTVT.

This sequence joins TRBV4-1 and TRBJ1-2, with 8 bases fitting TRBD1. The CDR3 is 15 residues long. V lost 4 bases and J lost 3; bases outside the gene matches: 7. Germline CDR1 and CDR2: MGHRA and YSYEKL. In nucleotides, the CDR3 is TGCGCCAGCAGCCCACCCCTACAGGGGGACTATGGCTACACCTTC. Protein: CASSPPLQGDYGYTF.

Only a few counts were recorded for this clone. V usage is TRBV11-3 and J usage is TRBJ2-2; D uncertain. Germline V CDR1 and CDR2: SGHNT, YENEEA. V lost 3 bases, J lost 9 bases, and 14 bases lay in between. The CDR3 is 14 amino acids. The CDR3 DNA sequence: TGTGCCAGCAGCTTTGCAGGCCCTGGAAGGGAGCTGTTTTTT. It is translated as CASSFAGPGRELFF.

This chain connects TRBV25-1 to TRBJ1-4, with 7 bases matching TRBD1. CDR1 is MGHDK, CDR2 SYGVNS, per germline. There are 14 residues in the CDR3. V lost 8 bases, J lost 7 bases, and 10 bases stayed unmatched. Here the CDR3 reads CASREHRGGEKLFF. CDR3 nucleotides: TGTGCCAGCCGAGAACACAGGGGCGGTGAAAAACTGTTTTTT.

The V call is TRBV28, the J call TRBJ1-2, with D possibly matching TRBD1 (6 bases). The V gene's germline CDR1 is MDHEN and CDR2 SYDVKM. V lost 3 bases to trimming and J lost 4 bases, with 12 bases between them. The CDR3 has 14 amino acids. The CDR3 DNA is TGTGCCAGCAGTTTGCAGGGGAATGGCTATGGCTACACCTTC. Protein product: CASSLQGNGYGYTF.

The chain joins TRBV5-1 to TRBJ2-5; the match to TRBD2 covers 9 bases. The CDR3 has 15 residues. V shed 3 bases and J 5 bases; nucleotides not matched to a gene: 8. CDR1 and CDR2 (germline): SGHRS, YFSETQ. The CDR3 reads CASSSRGGAGETQYF. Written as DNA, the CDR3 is TGCGCCAGCAGCTCACGCGGGGGGGCCGGGGAGACCCAGTACTTC.

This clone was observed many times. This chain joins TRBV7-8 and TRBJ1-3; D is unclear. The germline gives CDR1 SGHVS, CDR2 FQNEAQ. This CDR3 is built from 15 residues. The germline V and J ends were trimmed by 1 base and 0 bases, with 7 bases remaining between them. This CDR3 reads CASSLGSASGNTIYF. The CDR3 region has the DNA TGTGCCAGCAGCTTAGGCAGTGCCTCTGGAAACACCATATATTTT.

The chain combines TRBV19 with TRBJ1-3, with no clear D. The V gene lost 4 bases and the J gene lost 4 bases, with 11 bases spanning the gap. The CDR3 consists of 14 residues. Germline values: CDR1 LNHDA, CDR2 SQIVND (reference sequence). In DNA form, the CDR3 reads TGTGCCAGTAGTACATACCTGGGCGGAAACACCATATATTTT. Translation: CASSTYLGGNTIYF. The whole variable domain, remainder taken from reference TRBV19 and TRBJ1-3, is DGGITQSPKYLFRKEGQNVTLSCEQNLNHDAMYWYRQDPGQGLRLIYYSQIVNDFQKGDIAEGYSVSREKKESFPLTVTSAQKNPTAFYLCASSTYLGGNTIYFGEGSWLTVV.

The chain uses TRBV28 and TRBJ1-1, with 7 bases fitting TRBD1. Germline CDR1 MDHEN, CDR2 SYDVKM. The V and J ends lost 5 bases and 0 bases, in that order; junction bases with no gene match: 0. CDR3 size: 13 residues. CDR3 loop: CASSGTVNTEAFF. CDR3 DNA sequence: TGTGCCAGCAGTGGGACAGTGAACACTGAAGCTTTCTTT.

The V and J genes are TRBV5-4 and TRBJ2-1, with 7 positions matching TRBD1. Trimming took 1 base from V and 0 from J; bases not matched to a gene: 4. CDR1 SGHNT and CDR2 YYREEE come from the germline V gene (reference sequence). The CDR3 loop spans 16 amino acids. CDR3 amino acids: CASSLIRQGSYNEQFF. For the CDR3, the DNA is TGTGCCAGCAGCTTGATTCGACAGGGCTCCTACAATGAGCAGTTCTTC.

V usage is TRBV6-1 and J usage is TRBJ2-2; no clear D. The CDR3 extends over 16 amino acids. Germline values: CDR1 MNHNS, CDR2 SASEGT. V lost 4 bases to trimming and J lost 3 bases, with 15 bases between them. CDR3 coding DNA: TGTGCCAGCAGTGCGGCCGTCCAGGCGCACACCGGGGAGCTGTTTTTT. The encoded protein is CASSAAVQAHTGELFF.

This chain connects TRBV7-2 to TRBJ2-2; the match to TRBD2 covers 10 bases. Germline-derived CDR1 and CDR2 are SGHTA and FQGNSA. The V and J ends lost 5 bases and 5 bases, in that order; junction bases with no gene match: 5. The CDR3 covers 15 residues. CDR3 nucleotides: TGTGCCAGCAGCCAGCGGGGGGGCGGGACCGGGGAGCTGTTTTTT. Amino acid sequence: CASSQRGGGTGELFF.